Listed here is a single TCR beta chain. The antigen is not known. This record comes from a study of T cell responses to AZD1222 COVID-19 vaccine. Profiling relied on immunoSEQ multiplex PCR, and the TCRdb table lists in-frame clones only, not all of them. The table lists some 94,000 clones, 89% of them singletons. V was cut by 7 bases and J by 4 bases, with 10 bases left in between. The CDR3 runs to 13 residues. The germline gives CDR1 MRHNA, CDR2 SNTAGT. Overall study findings and caveats: Spike-specific TCR depth and breadth grew after two AZD1222 doses. The donor cohort was predominantly white British with a female majority, and clonal diversity may have been underestimated.

The TCR originated in an adult who received the AZD1222 COVID-19 vaccine. Sequenced here: peripheral blood, sampled 28 days after the second AZD1222 dose. The chain uses TRBV6-4 and TRBJ2-2, with D possibly TRBD2 on 5 matching bases. CDR3 amino acids: CASKVLGTGELFF. The CDR3 coding sequence is TGTGCCAGCAAAGTACTAGGCACCGGGGAGCTGTTTTTT.